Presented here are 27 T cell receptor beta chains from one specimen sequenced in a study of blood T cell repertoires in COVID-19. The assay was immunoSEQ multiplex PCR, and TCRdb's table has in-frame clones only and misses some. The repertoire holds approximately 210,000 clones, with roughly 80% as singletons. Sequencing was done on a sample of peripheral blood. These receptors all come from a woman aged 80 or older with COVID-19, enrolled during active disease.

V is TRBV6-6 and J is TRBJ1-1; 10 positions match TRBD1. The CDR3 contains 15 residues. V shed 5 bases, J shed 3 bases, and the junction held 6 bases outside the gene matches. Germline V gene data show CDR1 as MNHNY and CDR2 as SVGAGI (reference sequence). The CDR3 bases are TGTGCCAGCAGTAACCGACAGGGGGCCGACACTGAAGCTTTCTTT. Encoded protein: CASSNRQGADTEAFF.

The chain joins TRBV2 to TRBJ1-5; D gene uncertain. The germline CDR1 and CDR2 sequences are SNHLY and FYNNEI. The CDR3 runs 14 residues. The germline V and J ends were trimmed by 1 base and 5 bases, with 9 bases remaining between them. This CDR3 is CASSEEGGYQPQHF. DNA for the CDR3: TGTGCCAGCAGTGAAGAGGGAGGATATCAGCCCCAGCATTTT.

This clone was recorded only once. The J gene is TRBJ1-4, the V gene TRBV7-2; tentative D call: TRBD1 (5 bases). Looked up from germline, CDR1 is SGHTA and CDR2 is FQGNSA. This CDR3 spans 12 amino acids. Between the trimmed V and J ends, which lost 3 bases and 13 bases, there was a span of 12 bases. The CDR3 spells CASSFQGQGLFF. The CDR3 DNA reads TGTGCCAGCAGCTTTCAGGGCCAGGGACTGTTTTTT.

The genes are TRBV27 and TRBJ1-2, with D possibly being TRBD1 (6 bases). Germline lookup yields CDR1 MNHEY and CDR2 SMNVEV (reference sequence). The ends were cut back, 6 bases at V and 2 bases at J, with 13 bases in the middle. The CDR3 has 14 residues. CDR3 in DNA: TGTGCCAGCAGAAAGACAGGACCCAACTATGGCTACACCTTC. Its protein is CASRKTGPNYGYTF.

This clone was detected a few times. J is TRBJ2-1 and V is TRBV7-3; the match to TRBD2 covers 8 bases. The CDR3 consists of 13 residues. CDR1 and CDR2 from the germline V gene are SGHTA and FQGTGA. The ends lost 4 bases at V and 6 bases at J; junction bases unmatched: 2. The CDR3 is CASSSGLANEQFF. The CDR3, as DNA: TGTGCCAGCAGCTCCGGACTAGCCAATGAGCAGTTCTTC.

CDR3 bases: TGTGCCAGCAGCCATGGAATGGCCTGGAGTTTGGGCAGGGGAACAGATACGCAGTATTTT. Translation: CASSHGMAWSLGRGTDTQYF. The chain has TRBV3-1 (or the pseudogene TRBV3-2) and TRBJ2-3, with D possibly being TRBD1 (6 bases). Germline V gene sequence: CDR1 LGHDT, CDR2 YNNKEL (reference sequence). The CDR3 covers 20 residues. V lost 3 bases, J lost 3 bases, and 28 bases lay in between.

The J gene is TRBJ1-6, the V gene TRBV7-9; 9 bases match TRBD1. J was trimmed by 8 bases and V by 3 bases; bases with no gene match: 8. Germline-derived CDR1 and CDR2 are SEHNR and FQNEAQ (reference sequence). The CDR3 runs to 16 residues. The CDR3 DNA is TGTGCCAGCAGCTTCACGACCGGGACAGGGCATTCACCCCTCCACTTT. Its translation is CASSFTTGTGHSPLHF. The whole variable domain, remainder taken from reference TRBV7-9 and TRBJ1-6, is DTGVSQNPRHKITKRGQNVTFRCDPISEHNRLYWYRQTLGQGPEFLTYFQNEAQLEKSRLLSDRFSAERPKGSFSTLEIQRTEQGDSAMYLCASSFTTGTGHSPLHFGNGTRLTVT.

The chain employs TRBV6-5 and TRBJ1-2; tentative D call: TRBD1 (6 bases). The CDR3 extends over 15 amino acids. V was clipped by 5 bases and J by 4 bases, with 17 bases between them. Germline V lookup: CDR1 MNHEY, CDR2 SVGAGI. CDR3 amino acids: CASSRTFDRSYGYTF. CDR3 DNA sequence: TGTGCCAGCAGTAGAACCTTCGACAGGTCCTATGGCTACACCTTC.

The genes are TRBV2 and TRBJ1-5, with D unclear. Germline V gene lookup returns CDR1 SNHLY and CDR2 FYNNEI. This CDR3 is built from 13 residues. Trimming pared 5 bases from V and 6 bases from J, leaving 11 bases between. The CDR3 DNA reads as TGTGCCAGCAGTTTACCTGCCGGTCAGCCCCAGCATTTT. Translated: CASSLPAGQPQHF.

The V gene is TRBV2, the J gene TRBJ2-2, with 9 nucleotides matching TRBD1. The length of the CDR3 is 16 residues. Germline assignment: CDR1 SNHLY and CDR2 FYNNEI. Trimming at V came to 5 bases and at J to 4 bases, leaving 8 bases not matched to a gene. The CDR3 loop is CASSRDRASSTGELFF. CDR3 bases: TGTGCCAGCAGTCGGGACAGGGCGAGTTCCACCGGGGAGCTGTTTTTT. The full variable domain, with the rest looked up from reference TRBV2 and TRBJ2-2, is EPEVTQTPSHQVTQMGQEVILRCVPISNHLYFYWYRQILGQKVEFLVSFYNNEISEKSEIFDDQFSVERPDGSNFTLKIRSTKLEDSAMYFCASSRDRASSTGELFFGEGSRLTVL.

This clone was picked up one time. CDR3 amino acids: CASSGMLSGTGSRYEQYF. Written as DNA, the CDR3 is TGTGCCAGCAGCGGGATGCTTTCCGGGACCGGGAGCCGCTACGAGCAGTACTTC. This sequence joins TRBV5-8 and TRBJ2-7; maybe TRBD2 (6 bases). The CDR3 runs 18 residues. V gave up 4 bases and J gave up 3 bases, with 26 bases separating them. Germline CDR1 is SGHTS and CDR2 is YDEGEE.

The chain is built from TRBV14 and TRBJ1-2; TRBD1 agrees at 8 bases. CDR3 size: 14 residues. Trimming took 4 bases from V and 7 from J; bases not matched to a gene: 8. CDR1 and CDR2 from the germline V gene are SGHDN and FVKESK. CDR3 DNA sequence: TGTGCCAGCAGCCTGGCCTCAGGGGGCTTTGGCTACACCTTC. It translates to CASSLASGGFGYTF.

CDR3 DNA sequence: TGCAGCGTTGTTCTGGGGGCCCAGGACACTGAAGCTTTCTTT. Translation gives CSVVLGAQDTEAFF. The chain carries TRBV29-1 and TRBJ1-1; tentative D call: TRBD1 (6 bases). V was shortened by 4 bases and J by 3 bases, with 15 bases between the two germline ends. The CDR3 consists of 14 residues. Looked up from germline, CDR1 is SQVTM and CDR2 is ANQGSEA.

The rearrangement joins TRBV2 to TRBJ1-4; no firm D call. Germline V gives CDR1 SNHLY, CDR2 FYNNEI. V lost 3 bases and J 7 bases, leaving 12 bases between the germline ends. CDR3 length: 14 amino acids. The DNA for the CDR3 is TGTGCCAGCAGTGATCGCGCGGCTGGTGAAAAACTGTTTTTT. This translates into CASSDRAAGEKLFF.

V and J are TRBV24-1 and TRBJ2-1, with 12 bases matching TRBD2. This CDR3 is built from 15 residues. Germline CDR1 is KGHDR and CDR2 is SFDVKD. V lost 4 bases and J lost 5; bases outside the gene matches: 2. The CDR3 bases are TGTGCCACCAGTGAGTGGACTAGCGGGAACAATGAGCAGTTCTTC. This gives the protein CATSEWTSGNNEQFF.

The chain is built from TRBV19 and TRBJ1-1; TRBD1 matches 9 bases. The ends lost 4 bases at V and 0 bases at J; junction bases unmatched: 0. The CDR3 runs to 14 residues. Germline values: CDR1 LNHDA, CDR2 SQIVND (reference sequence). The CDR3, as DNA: TGTGCCAGTAGTAGGACAGGGGTGAACACTGAAGCTTTCTTT. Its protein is CASSRTGVNTEAFF. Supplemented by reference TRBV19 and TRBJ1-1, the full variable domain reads DGGITQSPKYLFRKEGQNVTLSCEQNLNHDAMYWYRQDPGQGLRLIYYSQIVNDFQKGDIAEGYSVSREKKESFPLTVTSAQKNPTAFYLCASSRTGVNTEAFFGQGTRLTVV.

The CDR3 loop is CASSLNSQETQYF. The CDR3, as DNA: TGTGCCAGCAGCTTAAACAGCCAAGAGACCCAGTACTTC. The gene calls are TRBV7-2 and TRBJ2-5, with D unclear. CDR3 length equals 13 residues. The V end was cut by 2 bases, the J end by 1 base, with 5 bases between. Per germline, CDR1 SGHTA and CDR2 FQGNSA.

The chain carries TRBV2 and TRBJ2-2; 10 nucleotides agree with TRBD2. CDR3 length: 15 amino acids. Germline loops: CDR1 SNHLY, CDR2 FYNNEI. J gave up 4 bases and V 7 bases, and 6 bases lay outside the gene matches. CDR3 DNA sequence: TGTGCCAGCACTCCTAGCGGGAGCGGCACCGGGGAGCTGTTTTTT. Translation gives CASTPSGSGTGELFF.

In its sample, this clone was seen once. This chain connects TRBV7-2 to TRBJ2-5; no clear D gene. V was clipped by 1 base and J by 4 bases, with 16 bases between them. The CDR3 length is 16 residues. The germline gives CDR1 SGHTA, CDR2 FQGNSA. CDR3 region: CASSLGGPTIGETQYF. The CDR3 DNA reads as TGTGCCAGCAGCTTAGGAGGTCCTACGATAGGAGAGACCCAGTACTTC.

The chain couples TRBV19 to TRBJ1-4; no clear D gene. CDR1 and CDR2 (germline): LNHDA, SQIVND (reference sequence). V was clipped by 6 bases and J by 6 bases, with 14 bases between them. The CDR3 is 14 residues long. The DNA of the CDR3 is TGTGCCAGTAGAGCGGGTTCGGCGCATGAAAAACTGTTTTTT. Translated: CASRAGSAHEKLFF.

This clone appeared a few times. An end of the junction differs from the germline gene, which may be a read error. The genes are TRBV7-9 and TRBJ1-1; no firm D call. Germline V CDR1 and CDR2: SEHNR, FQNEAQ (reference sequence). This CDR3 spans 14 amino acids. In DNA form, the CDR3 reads TGTGCCAGCAGCTTAGGGGCAGTCAACATTGAAGCTTTCTTT. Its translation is CASSLGAVNIEAFF.

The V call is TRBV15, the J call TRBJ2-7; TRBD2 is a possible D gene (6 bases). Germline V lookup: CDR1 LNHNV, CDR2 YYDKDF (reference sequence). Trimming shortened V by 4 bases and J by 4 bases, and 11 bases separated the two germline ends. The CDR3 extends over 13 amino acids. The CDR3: CATSKLAPYEQYF. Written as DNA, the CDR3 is TGTGCCACCAGCAAGCTAGCGCCTTACGAGCAGTACTTC.

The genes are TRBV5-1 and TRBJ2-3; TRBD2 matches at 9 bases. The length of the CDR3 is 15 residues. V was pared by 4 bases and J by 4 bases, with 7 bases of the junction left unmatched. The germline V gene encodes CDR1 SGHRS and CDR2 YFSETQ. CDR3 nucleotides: TGCGCCAGCAGCAATAGCGGGGGCGGGGCAGATACGCAGTATTTT. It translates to CASSNSGGGADTQYF.

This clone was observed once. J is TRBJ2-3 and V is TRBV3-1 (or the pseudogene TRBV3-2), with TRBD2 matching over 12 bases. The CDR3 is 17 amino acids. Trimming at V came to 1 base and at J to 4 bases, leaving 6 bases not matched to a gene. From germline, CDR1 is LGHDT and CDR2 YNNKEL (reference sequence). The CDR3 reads CASSQGTSGRFADTQYF. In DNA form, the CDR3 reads TGTGCCAGCAGCCAAGGAACTAGCGGGAGGTTCGCAGATACGCAGTATTTT.

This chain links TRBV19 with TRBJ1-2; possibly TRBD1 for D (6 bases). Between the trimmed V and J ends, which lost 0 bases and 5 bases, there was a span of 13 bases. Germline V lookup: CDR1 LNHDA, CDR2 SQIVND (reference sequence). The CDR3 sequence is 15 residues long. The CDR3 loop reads CASSIDAGGEYGYTF. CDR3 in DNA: TGTGCCAGTAGTATAGATGCGGGGGGCGAGTATGGCTACACCTTC.

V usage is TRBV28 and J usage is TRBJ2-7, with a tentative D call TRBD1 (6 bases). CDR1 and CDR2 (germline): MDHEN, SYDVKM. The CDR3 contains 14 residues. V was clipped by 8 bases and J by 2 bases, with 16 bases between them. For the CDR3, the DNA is TGTGCCAGCCGCGGTCCTGGACAGACCTACGAGCAGTACTTC. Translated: CASRGPGQTYEQYF.

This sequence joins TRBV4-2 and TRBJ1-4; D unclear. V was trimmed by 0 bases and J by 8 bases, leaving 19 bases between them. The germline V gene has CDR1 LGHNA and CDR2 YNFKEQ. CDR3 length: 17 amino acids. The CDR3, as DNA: TGTGCCAGCAGCCAAGACTCCCTCGTATCACGAGGGGAAAAACTGTTTTTT. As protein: CASSQDSLVSRGEKLFF.